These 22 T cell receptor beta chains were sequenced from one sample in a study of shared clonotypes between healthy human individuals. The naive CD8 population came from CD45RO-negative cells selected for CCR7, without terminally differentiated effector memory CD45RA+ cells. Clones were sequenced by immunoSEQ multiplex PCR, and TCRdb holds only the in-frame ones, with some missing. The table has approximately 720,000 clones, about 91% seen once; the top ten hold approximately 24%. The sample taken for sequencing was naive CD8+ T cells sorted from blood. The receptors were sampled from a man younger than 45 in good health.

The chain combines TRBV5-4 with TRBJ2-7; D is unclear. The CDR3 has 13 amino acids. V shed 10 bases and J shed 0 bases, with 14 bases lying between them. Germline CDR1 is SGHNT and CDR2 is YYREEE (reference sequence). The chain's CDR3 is CAYTGGISYEQYF. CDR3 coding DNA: TGTGCCTACACGGGTGGGATCTCCTACGAGCAGTACTTC.

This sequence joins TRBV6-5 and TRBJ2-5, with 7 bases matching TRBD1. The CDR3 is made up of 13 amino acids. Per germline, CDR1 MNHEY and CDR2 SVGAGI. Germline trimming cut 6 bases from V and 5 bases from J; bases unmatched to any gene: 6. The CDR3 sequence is CASRRTGVETQYF. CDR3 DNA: TGTGCCAGCAGGAGAACAGGGGTGGAGACCCAGTACTTC.

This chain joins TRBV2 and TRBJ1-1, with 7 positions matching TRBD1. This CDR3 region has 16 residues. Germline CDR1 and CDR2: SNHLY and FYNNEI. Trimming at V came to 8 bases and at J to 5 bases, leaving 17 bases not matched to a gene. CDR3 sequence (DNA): TGTGCCAGCCAAACCGGGACAGAAGGGGGGTGGACTGAAGCTTTCTTT. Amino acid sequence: CASQTGTEGGWTEAFF.

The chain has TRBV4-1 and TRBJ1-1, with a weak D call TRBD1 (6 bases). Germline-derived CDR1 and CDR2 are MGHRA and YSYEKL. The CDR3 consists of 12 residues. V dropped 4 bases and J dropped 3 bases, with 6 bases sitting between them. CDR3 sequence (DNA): TGCGCCAGCAGCCGACAGGACACTGAAGCTTTCTTT. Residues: CASSRQDTEAFF.

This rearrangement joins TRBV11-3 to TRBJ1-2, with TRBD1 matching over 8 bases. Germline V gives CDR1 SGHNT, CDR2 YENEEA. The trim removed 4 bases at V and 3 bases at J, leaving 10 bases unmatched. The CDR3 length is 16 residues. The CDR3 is CASSSKRSGGYYGYTF. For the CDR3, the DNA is TGTGCCAGCAGCTCAAAAAGGTCAGGGGGCTACTATGGCTACACCTTC. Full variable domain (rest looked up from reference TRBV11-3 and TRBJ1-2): EAGVVQSPRYKIIEKKQPVAFWCNPISGHNTLYWYLQNLGQGPELLIRYENEEAVDDSQLPKDRFSAERLKGVDSTLKIQPAELGDSAVYLCASSSKRSGGYYGYTFGSGTRLTVV.

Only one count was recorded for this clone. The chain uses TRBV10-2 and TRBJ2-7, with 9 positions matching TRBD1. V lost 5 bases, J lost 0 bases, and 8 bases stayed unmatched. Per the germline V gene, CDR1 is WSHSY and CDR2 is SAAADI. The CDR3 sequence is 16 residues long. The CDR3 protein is CASSPRTGESSYEQYF. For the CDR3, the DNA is TGCGCCAGCAGTCCAAGGACAGGGGAGAGCTCCTACGAGCAGTACTTC.

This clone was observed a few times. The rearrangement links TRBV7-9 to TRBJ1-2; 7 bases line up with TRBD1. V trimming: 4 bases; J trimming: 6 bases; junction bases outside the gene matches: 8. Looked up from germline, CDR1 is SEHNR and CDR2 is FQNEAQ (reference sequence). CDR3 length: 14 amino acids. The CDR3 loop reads CASSSRGGQHGYTF. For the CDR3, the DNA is TGTGCCAGCAGCTCGAGGGGGGGACAGCATGGCTACACCTTC. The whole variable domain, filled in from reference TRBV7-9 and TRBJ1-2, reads DTGVSQNPRHKITKRGQNVTFRCDPISEHNRLYWYRQTLGQGPEFLTYFQNEAQLEKSRLLSDRFSAERPKGSFSTLEIQRTEQGDSAMYLCASSSRGGQHGYTFGSGTRLTVV.

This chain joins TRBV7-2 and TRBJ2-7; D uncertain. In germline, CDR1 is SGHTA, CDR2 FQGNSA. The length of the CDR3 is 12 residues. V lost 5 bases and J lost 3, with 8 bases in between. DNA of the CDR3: TGTGCCAGCAGCCCCACGGGCTACGAGCAGTACTTC. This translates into CASSPTGYEQYF.

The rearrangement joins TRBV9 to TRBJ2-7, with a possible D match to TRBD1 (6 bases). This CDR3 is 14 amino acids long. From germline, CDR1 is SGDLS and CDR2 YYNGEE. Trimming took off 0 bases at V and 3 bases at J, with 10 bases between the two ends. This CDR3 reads CASSVGTVNYEQYF. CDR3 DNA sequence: TGTGCCAGCAGCGTAGGGACAGTCAACTACGAGCAGTACTTC.

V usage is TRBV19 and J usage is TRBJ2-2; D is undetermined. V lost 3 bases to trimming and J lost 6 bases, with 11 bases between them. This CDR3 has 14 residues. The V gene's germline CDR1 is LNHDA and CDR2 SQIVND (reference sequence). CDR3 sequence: CASSMVERSGELFF. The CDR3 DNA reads TGTGCCAGTAGTATGGTAGAGAGGTCCGGGGAGCTGTTTTTT. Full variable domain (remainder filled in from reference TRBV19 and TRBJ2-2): DGGITQSPKYLFRKEGQNVTLSCEQNLNHDAMYWYRQDPGQGLRLIYYSQIVNDFQKGDIAEGYSVSREKKESFPLTVTSAQKNPTAFYLCASSMVERSGELFFGEGSRLTVL.

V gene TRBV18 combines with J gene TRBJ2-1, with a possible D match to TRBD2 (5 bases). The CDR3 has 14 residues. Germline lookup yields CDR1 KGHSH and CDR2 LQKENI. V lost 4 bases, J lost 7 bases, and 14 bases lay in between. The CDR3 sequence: CASSQGPSGNEQFF. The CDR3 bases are TGTGCCAGCTCACAGGGCCCATCGGGGAATGAGCAGTTCTTC.

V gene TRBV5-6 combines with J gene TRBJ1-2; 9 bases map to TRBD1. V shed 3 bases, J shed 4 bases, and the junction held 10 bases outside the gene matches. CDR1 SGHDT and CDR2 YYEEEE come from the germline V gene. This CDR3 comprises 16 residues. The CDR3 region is CASSWEGQGLSYGYTF. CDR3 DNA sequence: TGTGCCAGCAGCTGGGAGGGACAGGGTTTATCCTATGGCTACACCTTC.

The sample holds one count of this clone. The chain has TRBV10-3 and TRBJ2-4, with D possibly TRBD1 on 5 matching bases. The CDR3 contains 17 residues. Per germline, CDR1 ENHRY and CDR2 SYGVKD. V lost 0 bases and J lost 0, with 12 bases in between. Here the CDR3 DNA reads TGTGCCATCAGTGAGTCAAATTTAGGGGTAGCCAAAAACATTCAGTACTTC. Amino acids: CAISESNLGVAKNIQYF.

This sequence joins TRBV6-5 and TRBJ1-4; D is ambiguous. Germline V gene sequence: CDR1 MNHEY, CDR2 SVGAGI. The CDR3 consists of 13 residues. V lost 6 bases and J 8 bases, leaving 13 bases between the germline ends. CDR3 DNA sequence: TGTGCCAGCAGGGCGAATTTAAACGAAAAACTGTTTTTT. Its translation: CASRANLNEKLFF.

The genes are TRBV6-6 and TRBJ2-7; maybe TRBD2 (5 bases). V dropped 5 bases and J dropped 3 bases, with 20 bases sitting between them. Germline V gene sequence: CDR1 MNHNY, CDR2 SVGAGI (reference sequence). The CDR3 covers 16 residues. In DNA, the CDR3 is TGTGCCAGCAGTCCTAGCCCTGCTGCGGGCGGCTACGAGCAGTACTTC. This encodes CASSPSPAAGGYEQYF.

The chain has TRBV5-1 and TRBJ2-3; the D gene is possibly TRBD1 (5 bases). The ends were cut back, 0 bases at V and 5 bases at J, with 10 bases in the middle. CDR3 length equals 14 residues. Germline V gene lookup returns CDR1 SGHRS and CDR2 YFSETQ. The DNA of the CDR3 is TGCGCCAGCAGCTTGGTGACAGCCTTAGATACGCAGTATTTT. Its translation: CASSLVTALDTQYF.

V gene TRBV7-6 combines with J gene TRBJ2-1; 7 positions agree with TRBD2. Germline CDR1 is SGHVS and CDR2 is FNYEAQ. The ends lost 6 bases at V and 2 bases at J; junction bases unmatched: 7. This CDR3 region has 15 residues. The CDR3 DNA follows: TGTGCCAGCAGTCTTCTAGCGGATACCTACAATGAGCAGTTCTTC. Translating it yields CASSLLADTYNEQFF. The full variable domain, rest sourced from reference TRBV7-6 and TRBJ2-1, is GAGVSQSPRYKVTKRGQDVALRCDPISGHVSLYWYRQALGQGPEFLTYFNYEAQQDKSGLPNDRFSAERPEGSISTLTIQRTEQRDSAMYRCASSLLADTYNEQFFGPGTRLTVL.

The DNA for the CDR3 is TGTGCCAGCAGCCACATCGTCACAGATACGCAGTATTTT. Translating gives CASSHIVTDTQYF. The chain employs TRBV7-9 and TRBJ2-3; no clear D gene. V was trimmed by 5 bases and J by 2 bases, leaving 8 bases between them. The germline gives CDR1 SEHNR, CDR2 FQNEAQ (reference sequence). This CDR3 has 13 residues.

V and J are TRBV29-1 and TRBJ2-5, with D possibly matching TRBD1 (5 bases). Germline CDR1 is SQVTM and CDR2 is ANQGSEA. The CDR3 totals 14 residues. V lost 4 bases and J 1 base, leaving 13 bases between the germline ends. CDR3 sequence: CSVGQGLGQETQYF. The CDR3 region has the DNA TGCAGCGTTGGCCAGGGATTGGGCCAAGAGACCCAGTACTTC. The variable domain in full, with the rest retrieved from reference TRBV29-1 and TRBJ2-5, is SAVISQKPSRDICQRGTSLTIQCQVDSQVTMMFWYRQQPGQSLTLIATANQGSEATYESGFVIDKFPISRPNLTFSTLTVSNMSPEDSSIYLCSVGQGLGQETQYFGPGTRLLVL.

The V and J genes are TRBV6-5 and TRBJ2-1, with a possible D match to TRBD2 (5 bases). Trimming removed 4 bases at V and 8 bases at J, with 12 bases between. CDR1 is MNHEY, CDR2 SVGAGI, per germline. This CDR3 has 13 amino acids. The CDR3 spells CASSFYGADEQFF. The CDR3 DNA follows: TGTGCCAGCAGTTTCTACGGAGCGGATGAGCAGTTCTTC.

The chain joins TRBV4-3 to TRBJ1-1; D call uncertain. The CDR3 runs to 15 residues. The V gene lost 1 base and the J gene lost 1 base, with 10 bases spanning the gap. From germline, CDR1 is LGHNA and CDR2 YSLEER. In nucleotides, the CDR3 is TGCGCCAGCAGCCAAGTACATTATCCGAACACTGAAGCTTTCTTT. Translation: CASSQVHYPNTEAFF.

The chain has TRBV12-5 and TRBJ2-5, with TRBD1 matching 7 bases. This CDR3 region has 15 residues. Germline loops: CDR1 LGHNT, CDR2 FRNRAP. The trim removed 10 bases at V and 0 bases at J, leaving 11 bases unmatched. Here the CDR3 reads CANSKDRRYQETQYF. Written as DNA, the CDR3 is TGTGCTAATTCTAAGGACAGGAGGTACCAAGAGACCCAGTACTTC.